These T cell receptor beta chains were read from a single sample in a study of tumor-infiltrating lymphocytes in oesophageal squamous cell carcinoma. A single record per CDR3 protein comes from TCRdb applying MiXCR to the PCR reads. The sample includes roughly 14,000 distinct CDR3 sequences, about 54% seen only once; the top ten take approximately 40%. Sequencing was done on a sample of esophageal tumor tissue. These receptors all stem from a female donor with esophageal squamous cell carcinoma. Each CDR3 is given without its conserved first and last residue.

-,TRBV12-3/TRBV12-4,ASSFDPAGRRETQY
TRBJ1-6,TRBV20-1,SAKDRGLSSYNSPLH
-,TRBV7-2,ASSLFMPGVKREQF
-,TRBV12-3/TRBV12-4,ASSSGTPINEQF
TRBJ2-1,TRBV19,ASSISGLAGGNEQF
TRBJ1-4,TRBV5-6,ASSLSGVEKLF
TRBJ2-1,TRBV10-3,ASSGLAGVEQF
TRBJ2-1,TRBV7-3,ASSLEAGGRLSEQF
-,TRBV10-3,AISDRDGQETQY
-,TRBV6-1,ASRRSSGSFSEQF
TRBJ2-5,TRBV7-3,ASSSPIGTDQETQY
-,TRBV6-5,AGGNLYEQF
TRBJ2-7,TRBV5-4,ASSRQGRQSYEQY
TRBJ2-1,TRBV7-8,ASSSSEQF
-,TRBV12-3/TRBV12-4,ASSSPKGGRIGEQY
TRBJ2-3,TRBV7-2,ASSSYRGLGTDTQY
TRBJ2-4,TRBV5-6,ASTIAGGAKNIQY
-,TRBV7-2,ASSRELAGYHEQY
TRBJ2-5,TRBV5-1,ASSPGGVGEETQY
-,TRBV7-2,ASSLGLAGGRYEQY
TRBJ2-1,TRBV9,ASSVYGSGSGLNEQF
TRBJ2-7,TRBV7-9,ASSLGYGSYEQY
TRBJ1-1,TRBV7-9,ASSLLGATTEAF
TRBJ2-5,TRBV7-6,ASSLVGPEQY
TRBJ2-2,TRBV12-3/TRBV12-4,ASRNGVAGGHGELF
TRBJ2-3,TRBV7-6,ASSLESRVGTDTQY
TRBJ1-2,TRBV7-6,ASSRDNYGYT
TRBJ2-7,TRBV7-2,ASSLEGGVYNEQY
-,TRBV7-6,ASSLAGYGTGGGDEQF
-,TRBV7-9,ASSLGPNSAVNDEQF
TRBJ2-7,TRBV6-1,ASSVYFYEQY
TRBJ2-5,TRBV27,TSSSSSTGAGGTQY
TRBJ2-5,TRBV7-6,ASSLQAANEQV
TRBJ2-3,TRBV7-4,ASSLAVLAPTRTDTQY
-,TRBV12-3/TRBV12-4,ASSYQGQRGETQY
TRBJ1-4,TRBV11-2,ASSYNPRDTPS
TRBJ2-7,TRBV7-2,ASSLVRVDEQY
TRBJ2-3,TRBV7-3,ASSLGRDWSDTQY
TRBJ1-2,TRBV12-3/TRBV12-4,ASSLYLLGYT
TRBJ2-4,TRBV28,ASSLFASDAKNIQY
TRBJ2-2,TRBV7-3,ASSNGPSGELF
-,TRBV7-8,ASSPGTENMYNEQF
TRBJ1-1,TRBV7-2,ASSLVKTGANTEAF
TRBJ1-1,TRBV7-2,ASSLDRDVRNTEAF
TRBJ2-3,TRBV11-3,ASSLGGVRVGSDTQY